This T cell receptor (beta chain) was recovered during a study of human versus mouse CDR3 diversity and MHC coevolution. Turning to the study itself: immunoSEQ was reported to reach one in 200,000 T cells sensitivity.

This clone came up once. Naive CD4 T cells, CD45RO-negative and CD62L-positive, were flow-sorted from PBMCs. The table came from immunoSEQ multiplex PCR; TCRdb's copy has only in-frame clones and leaves some out. This table holds 60,000 or so clones, over 90% found once. This clonotype was obtained from a person aged 55 to 69 in good health. The specimen sequenced was naive CD4+ T cells from blood. Subset noted: CD45RO-negative CD62L-positive naive CD4 T cells.

CDR3 in DNA: TGTGCCAGCAGTGAAAATCCAGGGGACGGTTACGAGCAGTACTTC. This gives the protein CASSENPGDGYEQYF. The V gene is TRBV2, the J gene TRBJ2-7; D may be TRBD1 (6 bases). CDR1 is SNHLY and CDR2 is FYNNEI in the germline V gene. This CDR3 comprises 15 residues. V was cut by 2 bases and J by 4 bases, with 15 bases left in between.